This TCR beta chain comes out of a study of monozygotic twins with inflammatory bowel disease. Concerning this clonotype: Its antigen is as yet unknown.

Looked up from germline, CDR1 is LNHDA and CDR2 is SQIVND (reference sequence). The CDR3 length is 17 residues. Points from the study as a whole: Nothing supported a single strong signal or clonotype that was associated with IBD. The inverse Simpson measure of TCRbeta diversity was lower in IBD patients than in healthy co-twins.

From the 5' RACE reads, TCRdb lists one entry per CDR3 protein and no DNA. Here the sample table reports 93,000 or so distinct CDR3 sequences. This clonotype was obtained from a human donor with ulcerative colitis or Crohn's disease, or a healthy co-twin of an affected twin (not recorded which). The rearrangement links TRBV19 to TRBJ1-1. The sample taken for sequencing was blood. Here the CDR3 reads CASNLRPIRDPNTEAFF.